The text below deals with one T cell receptor (beta chain). The CDR3 totals 16 residues. Trimming removed 4 bases from V and 4 bases from J; junction bases left unmatched: 9. Germline-derived CDR1 and CDR2 are SGHNT and YYREEE (reference sequence). To make TCR beta libraries, researchers used iRepertoire HTBI primers and Arm-PCR of CDR3 regions. TCRdb reanalysed the multiplex PCR reads using MiXCR and keeps one entry per CDR3 protein. Of roughly 500,000 distinct CDR3 sequences listed, 13% were seen once; the top ten hold roughly a tenth. Time point given: newly diagnosed GD, antithyroid drugs for less than 3 months. PBMCs provided the RNA from which the TCR library was made. This sample is drawn from a study of regulatory T cells in long-lasting Graves disease. The same sample was also studied in work on T cells in Graves' hyperthyroidism and ophthalmopathy.

The sequence came from a man in his thirties or forties with Graves disease. This sample comprised peripheral blood mononuclear cells (PBMCs), obtained at new diagnosis, from a patient treated with antithyroid drugs. The chain couples TRBV5-4 to TRBJ2-7; 12 bases map to TRBD2. CDR3 sequence reads: CASSPSGRAGAYEQYF. The CDR3 bases are TGTGCCAGCAGCCCTAGCGGGAGGGCCGGGGCGTACGAGCAGTACTTC.